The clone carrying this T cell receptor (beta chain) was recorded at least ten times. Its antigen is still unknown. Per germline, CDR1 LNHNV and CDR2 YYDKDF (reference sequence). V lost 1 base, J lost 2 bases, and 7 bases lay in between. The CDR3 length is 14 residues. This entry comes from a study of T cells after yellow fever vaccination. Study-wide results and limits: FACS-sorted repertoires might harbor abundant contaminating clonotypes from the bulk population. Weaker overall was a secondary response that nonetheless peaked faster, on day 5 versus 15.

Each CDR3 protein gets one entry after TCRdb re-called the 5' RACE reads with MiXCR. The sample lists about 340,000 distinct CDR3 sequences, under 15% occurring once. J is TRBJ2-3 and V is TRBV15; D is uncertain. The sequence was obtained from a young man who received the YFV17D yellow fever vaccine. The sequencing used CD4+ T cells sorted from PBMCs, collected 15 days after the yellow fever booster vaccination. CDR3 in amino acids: CATSRAVTTDTQYF. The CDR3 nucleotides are TGTGCCACCAGCAGAGCGGTGACCACAGATACGCAGTATTTT. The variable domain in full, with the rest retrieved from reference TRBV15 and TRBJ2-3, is DAMVIQNPRYQVTQFGKPVTLSCSQTLNHNVMYWYQQKSSQAPKLLFHYYDKDFNNEADTPDNFQSRRPNTSFCFLDIRSPGLGDTAMYLCATSRAVTTDTQYFGPGTRLTVL.